Described below is a single T cell receptor (beta chain) sequence and its context. The antigen remains unidentified. This entry comes from a study of T cell repertoires in cytomegalovirus infection. As for the study in general: CMV epitopes, recently identified HLA-C-restricted and well-studied HLA-B-restricted, were used. Public TCR beta signature analysis indicated the presence of both CMV infection and matching HLA type. Findings and caveats of the study: Of the TCR beta families, the public ones yielded a cumulative frequency that identified carriers of CMV plus the relevant HLA. HLA-C-restricted CMV clonotypes gave the most frequent clonotype in two of eight donors.

This CDR3 is 14 amino acids long. Germline values: CDR1 MNHEY, CDR2 SVGAGI. Deletions cut 6 bases from V and 2 bases from J, with 10 bases between. TCRdb processed the reads anew with MiXCR; each CDR3 protein has one entry. The table records roughly 150,000 distinct CDR3 sequences, about 20% of them present only once. This clonotype was obtained from a human donor in good health (CMV status not recorded). Some clones in this sample may be carry-over from other donors' samples. The V and J genes are TRBV6-5 and TRBJ2-2; the D gene is possibly TRBD1 (5 bases). This sample comprised CD8+ T cells from cultured PBMCs, obtained from culture after CMV antigen stimulation. The CDR3 DNA sequence: TGTGCCAGCAGACCGACAGTAAACACCGGGGAGCTGTTTTTT. Its translation: CASRPTVNTGELFF.